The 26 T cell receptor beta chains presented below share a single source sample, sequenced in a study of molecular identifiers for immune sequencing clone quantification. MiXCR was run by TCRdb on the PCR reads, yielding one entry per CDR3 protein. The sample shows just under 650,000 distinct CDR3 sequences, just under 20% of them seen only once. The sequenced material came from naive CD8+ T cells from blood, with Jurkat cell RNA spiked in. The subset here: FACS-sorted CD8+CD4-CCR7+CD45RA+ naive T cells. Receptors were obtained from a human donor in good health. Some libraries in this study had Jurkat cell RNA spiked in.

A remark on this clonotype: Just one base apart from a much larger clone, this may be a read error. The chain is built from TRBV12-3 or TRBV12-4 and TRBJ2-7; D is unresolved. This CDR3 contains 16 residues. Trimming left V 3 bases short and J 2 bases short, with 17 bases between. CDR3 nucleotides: TGTGCCAGCAGTTTCGCTCATAACAAGTTTCCCTACGAGCAGTACTTC. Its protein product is CASSFAHNKFPYEQYF.

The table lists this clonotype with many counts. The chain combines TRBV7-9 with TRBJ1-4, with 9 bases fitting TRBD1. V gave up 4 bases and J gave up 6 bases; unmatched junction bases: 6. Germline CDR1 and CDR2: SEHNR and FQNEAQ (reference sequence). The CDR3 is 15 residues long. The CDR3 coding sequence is TGTGCCAGCAGCTCTGGGACAGGGCTCGATGAAAAACTGTTTTTT. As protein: CASSSGTGLDEKLFF. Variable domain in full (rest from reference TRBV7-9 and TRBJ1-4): DTGVSQNPRHKITKRGQNVTFRCDPISEHNRLYWYRQTLGQGPEFLTYFQNEAQLEKSRLLSDRFSAERPKGSFSTLEIQRTEQGDSAMYLCASSSGTGLDEKLFFGSGTQLSVL.

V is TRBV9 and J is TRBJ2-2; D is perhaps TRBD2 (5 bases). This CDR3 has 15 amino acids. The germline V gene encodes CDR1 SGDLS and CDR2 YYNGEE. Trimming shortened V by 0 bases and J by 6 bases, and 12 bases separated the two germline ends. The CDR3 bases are TGTGCCAGCAGCGTAGCTACTTCGGAGGCCGGGGAGCTGTTTTTT. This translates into CASSVATSEAGELFF.

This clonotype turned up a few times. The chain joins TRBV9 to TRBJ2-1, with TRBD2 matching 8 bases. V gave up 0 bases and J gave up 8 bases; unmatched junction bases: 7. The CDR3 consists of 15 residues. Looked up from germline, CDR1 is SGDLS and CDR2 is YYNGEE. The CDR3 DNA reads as TGTGCCAGCAGCGTAGGGGGACTAGATAGGGATGAGCAGTTCTTC. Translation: CASSVGGLDRDEQFF.

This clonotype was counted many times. The CDR3 loop is CASSLIGNAQPQHF. CDR3 coding DNA: TGTGCCAGCAGTTTAATAGGGAATGCTCAGCCCCAGCATTTT. The V call is TRBV27, the J call TRBJ1-5, with no clear D. Trimming took off 2 bases at V and 6 bases at J, with 11 bases between the two ends. CDR3 length: 14 residues. Germline assignment: CDR1 MNHEY and CDR2 SMNVEV (reference sequence).

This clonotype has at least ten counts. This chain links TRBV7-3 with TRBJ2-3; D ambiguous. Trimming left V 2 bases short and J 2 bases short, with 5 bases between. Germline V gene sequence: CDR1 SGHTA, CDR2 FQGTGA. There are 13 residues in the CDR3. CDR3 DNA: TGTGCCAGCAGCTTACAGACCACAGATACGCAGTATTTT. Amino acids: CASSLQTTDTQYF.

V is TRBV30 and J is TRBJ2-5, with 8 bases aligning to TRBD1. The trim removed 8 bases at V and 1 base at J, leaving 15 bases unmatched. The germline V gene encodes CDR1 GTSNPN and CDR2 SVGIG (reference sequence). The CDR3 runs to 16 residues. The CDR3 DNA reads TGTGCCCTAGGACAGGGTTTAGGATCTCGCCAAGAGACCCAGTACTTC. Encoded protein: CALGQGLGSRQETQYF.

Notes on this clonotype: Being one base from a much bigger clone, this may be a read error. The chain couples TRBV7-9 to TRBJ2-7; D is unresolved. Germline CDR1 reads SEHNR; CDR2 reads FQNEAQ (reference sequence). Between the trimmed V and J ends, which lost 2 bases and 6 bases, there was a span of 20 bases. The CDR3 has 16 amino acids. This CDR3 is CASSLTLGRESLEQYF. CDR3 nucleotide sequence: TGTGCCAGCAGCTTAACATTGGGCAGAGAGTCACTCGAGCAGTACTTC.

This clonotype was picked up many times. The CDR3 DNA reads TGTGCCAGCAGCTTTGGGACAGGGGTCGGTGGTACGCAGTATTTT. It encodes CASSFGTGVGGTQYF. The chain joins TRBV11-2 to TRBJ2-3; TRBD1 agrees at 10 bases. The germline gives CDR1 SGHAT, CDR2 FQNNGV. With V trimmed by 3 bases and J by 8 bases, 8 bases remained unmatched. There are 15 residues in the CDR3.

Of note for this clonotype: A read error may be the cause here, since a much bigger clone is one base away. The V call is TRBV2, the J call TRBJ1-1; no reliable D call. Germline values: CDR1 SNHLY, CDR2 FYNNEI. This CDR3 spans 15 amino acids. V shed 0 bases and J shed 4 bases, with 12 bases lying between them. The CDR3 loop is CASSEAASASTEAFF. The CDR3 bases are TGTGCCAGCAGTGAAGCGGCGTCAGCGAGCACTGAAGCTTTCTTT.

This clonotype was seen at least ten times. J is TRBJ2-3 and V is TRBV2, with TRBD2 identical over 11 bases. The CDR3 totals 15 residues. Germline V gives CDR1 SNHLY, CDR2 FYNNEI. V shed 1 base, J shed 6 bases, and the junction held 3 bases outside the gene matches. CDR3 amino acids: CASSEVLAGDDTQYF. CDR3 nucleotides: TGTGCCAGCAGTGAAGTACTAGCGGGGGACGATACGCAGTATTTT.

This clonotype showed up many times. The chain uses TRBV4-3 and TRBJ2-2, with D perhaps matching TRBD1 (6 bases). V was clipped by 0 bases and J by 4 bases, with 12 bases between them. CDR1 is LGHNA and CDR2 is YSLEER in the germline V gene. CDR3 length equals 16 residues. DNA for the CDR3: TGCGCCAGCAGCCAAGATGGCCAGGGGAGCACCGGGGAGCTGTTTTTT. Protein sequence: CASSQDGQGSTGELFF.

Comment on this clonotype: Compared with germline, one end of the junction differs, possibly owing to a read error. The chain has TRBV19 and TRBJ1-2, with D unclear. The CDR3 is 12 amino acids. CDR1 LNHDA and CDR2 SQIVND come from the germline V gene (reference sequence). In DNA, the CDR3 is TGTGCCGGTAGTATCGCCCTAAATGGCTACACCTTC. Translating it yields CAGSIALNGYTF.

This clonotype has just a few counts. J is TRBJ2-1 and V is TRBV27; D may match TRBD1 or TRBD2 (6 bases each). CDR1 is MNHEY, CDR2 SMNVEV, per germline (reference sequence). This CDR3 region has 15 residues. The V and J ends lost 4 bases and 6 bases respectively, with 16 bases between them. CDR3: CASSYRVGGINEQFF. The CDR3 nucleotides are TGTGCCAGCAGTTACAGAGTGGGGGGCATCAATGAGCAGTTCTTC.

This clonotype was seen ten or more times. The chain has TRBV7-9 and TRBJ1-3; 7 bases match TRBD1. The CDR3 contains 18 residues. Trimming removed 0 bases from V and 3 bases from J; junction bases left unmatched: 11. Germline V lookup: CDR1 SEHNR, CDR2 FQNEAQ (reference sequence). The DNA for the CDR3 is TGTGCCAGCAGCTTAGCGATCCCAGGGGGTTTTGATGGAAACACCATATATTTT. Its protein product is CASSLAIPGGFDGNTIYF. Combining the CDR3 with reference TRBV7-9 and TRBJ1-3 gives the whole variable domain DTGVSQNPRHKITKRGQNVTFRCDPISEHNRLYWYRQTLGQGPEFLTYFQNEAQLEKSRLLSDRFSAERPKGSFSTLEIQRTEQGDSAMYLCASSLAIPGGFDGNTIYFGEGSWLTVV.

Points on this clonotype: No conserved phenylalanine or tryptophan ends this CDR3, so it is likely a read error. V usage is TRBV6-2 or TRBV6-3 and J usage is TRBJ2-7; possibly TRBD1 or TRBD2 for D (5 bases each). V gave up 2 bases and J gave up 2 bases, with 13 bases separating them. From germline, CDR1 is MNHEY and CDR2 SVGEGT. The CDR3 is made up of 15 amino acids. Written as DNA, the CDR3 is TGTGCCAGCAGTTACCCAGGGACCACTGCCTACGAGCAGTACCTC. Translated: CASSYPGTTAYEQYL.

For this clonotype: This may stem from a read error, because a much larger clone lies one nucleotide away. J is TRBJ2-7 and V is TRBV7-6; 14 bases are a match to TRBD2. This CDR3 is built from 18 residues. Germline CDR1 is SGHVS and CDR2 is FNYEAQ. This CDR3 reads CASGLVRTSGGIVHEQYF. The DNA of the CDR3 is TGTGCCAGCGGCTTAGTCCGGACTAGCGGGGGGATAGTCCACGAGCAGTACTTC.

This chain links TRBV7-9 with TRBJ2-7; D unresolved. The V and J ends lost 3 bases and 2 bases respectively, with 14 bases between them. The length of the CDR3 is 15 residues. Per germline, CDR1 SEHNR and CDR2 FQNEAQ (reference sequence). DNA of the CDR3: TGTGCCAGCAGCTTCAGAGTGGGTGGAACCTACGAGCAGTACTTC. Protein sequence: CASSFRVGGTYEQYF.

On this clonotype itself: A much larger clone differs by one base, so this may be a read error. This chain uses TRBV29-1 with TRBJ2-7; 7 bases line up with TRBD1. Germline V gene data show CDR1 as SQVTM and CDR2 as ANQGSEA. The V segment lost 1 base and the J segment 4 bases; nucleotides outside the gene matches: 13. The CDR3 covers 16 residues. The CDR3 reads CSVEVGDSNPAYEQYF. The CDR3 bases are TGCAGCGTTGAAGTCGGGGACAGTAATCCGGCTTACGAGCAGTACTTC.

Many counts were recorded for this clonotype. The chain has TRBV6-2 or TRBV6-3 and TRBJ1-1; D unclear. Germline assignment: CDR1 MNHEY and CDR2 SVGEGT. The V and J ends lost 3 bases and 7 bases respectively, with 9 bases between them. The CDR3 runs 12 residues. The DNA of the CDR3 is TGTGCCAGCAGTTATGGGCGGCTTGAAGCTTTCTTT. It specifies CASSYGRLEAFF.

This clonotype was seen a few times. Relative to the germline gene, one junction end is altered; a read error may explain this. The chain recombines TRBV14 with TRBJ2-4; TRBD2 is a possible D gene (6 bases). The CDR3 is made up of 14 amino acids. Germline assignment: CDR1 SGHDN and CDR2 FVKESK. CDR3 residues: CASGQGPGRTTQYF. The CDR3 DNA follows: TGTGCCAGCGGCCAAGGCCCCGGGCGGACTACTCAGTACTTC.

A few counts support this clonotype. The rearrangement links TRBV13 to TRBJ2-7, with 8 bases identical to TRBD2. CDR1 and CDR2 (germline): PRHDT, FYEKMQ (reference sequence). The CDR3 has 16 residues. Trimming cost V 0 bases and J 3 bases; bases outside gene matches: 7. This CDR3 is CASSLGAAGEFYEQYF. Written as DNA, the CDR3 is TGTGCCAGCAGCTTAGGTGCAGCGGGAGAATTCTACGAGCAGTACTTC.

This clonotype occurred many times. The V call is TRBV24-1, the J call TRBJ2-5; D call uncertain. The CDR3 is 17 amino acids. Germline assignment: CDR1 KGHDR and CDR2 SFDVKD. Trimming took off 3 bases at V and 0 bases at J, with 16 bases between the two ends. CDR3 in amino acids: CATSDLPGTDNQETQYF. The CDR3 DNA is TGTGCCACCAGTGATCTACCCGGTACAGATAACCAAGAGACCCAGTACTTC.

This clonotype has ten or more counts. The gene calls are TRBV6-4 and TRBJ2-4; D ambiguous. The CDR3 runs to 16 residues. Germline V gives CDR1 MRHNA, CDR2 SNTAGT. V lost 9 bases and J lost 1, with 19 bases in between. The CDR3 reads CARTGLSFFAKNIQYF. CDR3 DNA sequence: TGTGCCAGGACCGGGCTCAGCTTTTTCGCCAAAAACATTCAGTACTTC.

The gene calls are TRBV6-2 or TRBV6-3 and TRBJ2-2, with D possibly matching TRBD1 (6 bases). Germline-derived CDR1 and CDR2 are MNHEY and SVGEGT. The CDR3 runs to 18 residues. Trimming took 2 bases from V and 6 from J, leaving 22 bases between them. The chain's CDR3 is CASSYEALWTRGPGELFF. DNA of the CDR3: TGTGCCAGCAGTTACGAGGCTCTTTGGACCAGGGGCCCCGGGGAGCTGTTTTTT.

CDR3 nucleotides: TGCAGCGTTTTGAGCGTTCACTCCTACGAGCAGTACTTC. Translated: CSVLSVHSYEQYF. The chain is built from TRBV29-1 and TRBJ2-7; no reliable D call. The CDR3 is made up of 13 amino acids. Looked up from germline, CDR1 is SQVTM and CDR2 is ANQGSEA. With 5 bases removed from V and 0 bases from J, the gap between germline ends came to 11 bases.